The 5 T cell receptor beta chains below come from one sample, sequenced in a study of Ad26.COV2.S vaccination and SARS-CoV-2 variants. Libraries were prepared by immunoSEQ multiplex PCR; TCRdb keeps only in-frame clonotypes and omits some of them. Of about 480,000 clones listed, approximately 88% are singletons. Treatment here: about 20 received Ad26.COV2.S at low or high dose, single or two shots; 5 received placebo; per-sample allocation not given. Sampling happened 63 days after the first vaccine or placebo injection. Sequenced material: peripheral blood, taken in a trial of Ad26.COV2.S vaccine versus placebo. The receptors derive from a person between 18 and 59 years old who received the Ad26.COV2.S COVID-19 vaccine or a placebo.

The chain couples TRBV12-3 or TRBV12-4 to TRBJ1-5, with 9 nucleotides matching TRBD1. This CDR3 has 13 amino acids. J was trimmed by 6 bases and V by 5 bases; bases with no gene match: 2. The CDR3 reads CASSRQGGQPQHF. CDR3 nucleotide sequence: TGTGCCAGCAGTCGACAGGGGGGTCAGCCCCAGCATTTT.

The CDR3 DNA reads TGTGCCAGCAGCTGGCCGGGAGAAAATACGCAGTATTTT. Its protein product is CASSWPGENTQYF. V is TRBV5-4 and J is TRBJ2-3; tentatively, D is TRBD2 (6 bases). Trimming removed 3 bases at V and 7 bases at J, with 12 bases between. This CDR3 has 13 residues. The germline gives CDR1 SGHNT, CDR2 YYREEE (reference sequence).

This chain connects TRBV25-1 to TRBJ2-5, with 9 bases that match TRBD1. Germline CDR1 and CDR2: MGHDK and SYGVNS. V shed 6 bases and J 2 bases; nucleotides not matched to a gene: 1. The CDR3 spans 13 residues. The CDR3, as DNA: TGTGCCAGCAGAGGGACAGGGCAAGAGACCCAGTACTTC. Protein: CASRGTGQETQYF.

The chain carries TRBV28 and TRBJ2-3, with 10 bases aligning to TRBD2. This CDR3 is 14 amino acids long. J lost 7 bases, V lost 5 bases, and 6 bases had no gene match. The germline CDR1 and CDR2 sequences are MDHEN and SYDVKM. DNA of the CDR3: TGTGCCAGCAGTCCTAGCGGGGGCCAAAATACGCAGTATTTT. This encodes CASSPSGGQNTQYF.

The genes are TRBV5-4 and TRBJ2-5; 7 bases map to TRBD2. CDR3 length equals 14 residues. V lost 2 bases to trimming and J lost 2 bases; unmatched junction nucleotides: 3. From germline, CDR1 is SGHNT and CDR2 YYREEE (reference sequence). CDR3: CASSFGTKQETQYF. The CDR3 DNA reads TGTGCCAGCAGCTTTGGGACTAAACAAGAGACCCAGTACTTC.